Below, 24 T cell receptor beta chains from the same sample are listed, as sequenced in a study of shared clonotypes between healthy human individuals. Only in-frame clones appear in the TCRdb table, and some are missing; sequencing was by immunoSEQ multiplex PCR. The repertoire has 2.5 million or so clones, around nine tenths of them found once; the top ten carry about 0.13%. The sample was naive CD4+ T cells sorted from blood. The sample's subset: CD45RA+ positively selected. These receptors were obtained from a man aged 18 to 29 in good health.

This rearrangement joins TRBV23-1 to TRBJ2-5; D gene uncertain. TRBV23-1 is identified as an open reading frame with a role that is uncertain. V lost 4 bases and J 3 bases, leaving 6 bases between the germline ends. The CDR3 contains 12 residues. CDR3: CASSPGEETQYF. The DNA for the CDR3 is TGCGCCAGCAGTCCTGGGGAAGAGACCCAGTACTTC.

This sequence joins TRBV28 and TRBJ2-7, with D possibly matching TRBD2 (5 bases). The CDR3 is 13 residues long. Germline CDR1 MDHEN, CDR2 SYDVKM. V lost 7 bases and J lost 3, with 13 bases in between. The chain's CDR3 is CASTRIGDYEQYF. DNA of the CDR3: TGTGCCAGCACCCGTATCGGGGACTACGAGCAGTACTTC.

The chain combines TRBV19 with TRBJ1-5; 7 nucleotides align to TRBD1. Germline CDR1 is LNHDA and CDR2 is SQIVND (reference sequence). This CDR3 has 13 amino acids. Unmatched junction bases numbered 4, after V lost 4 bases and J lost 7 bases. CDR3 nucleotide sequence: TGTGCCAGTAGTAGACAGGGTTTCCAGCCCCAGCATTTT. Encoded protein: CASSRQGFQPQHF.

CDR3 bases: TGCGCCAGCACTATGCCGGGACTAGCAACAGGGGAGCTGTTTTTT. This sequence encodes CASTMPGLATGELFF. The rearrangement uses TRBV10-2 and TRBJ2-2, with TRBD2 identical over 9 bases. The length of the CDR3 is 15 residues. The germline V gene encodes CDR1 WSHSY and CDR2 SAAADI. The junction had 11 bases not matched to a gene; V was cut back by 7 bases and J by 8 bases.

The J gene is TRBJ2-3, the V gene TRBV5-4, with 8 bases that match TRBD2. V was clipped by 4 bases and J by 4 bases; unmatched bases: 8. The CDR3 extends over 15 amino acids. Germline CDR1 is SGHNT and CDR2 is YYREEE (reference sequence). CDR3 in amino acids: CASSPGLAVPDTQYF. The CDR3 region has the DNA TGTGCCAGCAGCCCCGGACTAGCTGTGCCAGATACGCAGTATTTT.

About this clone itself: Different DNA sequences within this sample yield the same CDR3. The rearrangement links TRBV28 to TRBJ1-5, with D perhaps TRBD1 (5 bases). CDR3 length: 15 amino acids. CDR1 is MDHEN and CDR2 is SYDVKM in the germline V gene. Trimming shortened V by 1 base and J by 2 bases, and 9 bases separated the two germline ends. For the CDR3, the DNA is TGTGCCAGCAGTTTATTGGGGGTGGGCAATCAGCCCCAGCATTTT. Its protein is CASSLLGVGNQPQHF.

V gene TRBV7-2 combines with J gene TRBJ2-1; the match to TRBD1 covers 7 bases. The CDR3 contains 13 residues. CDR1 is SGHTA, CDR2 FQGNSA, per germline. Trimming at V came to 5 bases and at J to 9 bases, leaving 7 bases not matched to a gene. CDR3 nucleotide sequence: TGTGCCAGCAGCCCAGGGGGAAAGGCTGAGCAGTTCTTC. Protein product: CASSPGGKAEQFF.

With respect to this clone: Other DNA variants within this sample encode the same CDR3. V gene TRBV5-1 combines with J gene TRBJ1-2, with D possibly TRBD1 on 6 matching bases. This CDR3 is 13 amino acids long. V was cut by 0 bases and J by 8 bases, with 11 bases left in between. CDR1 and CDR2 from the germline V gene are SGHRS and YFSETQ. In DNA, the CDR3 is TGCGCCAGCAGCTTGGCACAGGGCGACGGCTACACCTTC. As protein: CASSLAQGDGYTF.

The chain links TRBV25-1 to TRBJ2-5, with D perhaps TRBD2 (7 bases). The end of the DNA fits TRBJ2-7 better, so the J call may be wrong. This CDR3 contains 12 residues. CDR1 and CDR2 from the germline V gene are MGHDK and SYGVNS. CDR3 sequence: CASGGATYEQYF. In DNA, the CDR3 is TGTGCCAGCGGGGGGGCGACCTACGAGCAGTACTTC.

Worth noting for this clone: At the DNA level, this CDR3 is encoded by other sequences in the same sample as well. As DNA, the CDR3 is TGTGCCAGCAGTCCCAGGCCGAACACTGAAGCTTTCTTT. Amino acids: CASSPRPNTEAFF. The rearrangement joins TRBV27 to TRBJ1-1; D is undetermined. The V gene's germline CDR1 is MNHEY and CDR2 SMNVEV (reference sequence). The CDR3 loop spans 13 amino acids. V lost 5 bases, J lost 1 base, and 8 bases lay in between.

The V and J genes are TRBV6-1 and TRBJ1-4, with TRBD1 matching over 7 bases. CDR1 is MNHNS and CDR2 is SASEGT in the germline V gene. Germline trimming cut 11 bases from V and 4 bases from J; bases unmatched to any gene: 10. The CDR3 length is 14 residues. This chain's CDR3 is CASKPGTDNEKLFF. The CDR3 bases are TGTGCCTCTAAACCCGGGACAGATAATGAAAAACTGTTTTTT.

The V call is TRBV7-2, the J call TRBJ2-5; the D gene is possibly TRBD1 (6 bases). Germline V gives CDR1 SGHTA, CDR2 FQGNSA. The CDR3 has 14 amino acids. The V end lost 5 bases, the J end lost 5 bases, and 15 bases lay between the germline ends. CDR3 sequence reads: CASSKRTGSETQYF. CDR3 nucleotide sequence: TGTGCCAGCAGCAAGCGTACAGGGTCGGAGACCCAGTACTTC.

Written as DNA, the CDR3 is TGTGCCAGCAGTTTAGGGGACGGGACTCCGTACTTC. Translated: CASSLGDGTPYF. This chain uses TRBV28 with TRBJ2-7, with D perhaps TRBD2 (6 bases). The V end lost 2 bases, the J end lost 12 bases, and 14 bases lay between the germline ends. This CDR3 is built from 12 residues. Per the germline V gene, CDR1 is MDHEN and CDR2 is SYDVKM. The whole variable domain, filled in from reference TRBV28 and TRBJ2-7, reads DVKVTQSSRYLVKRTGEKVFLECVQDMDHENMFWYRQDPGLGLRLIYFSYDVKMKEKGDIPEGYSVSREKKERFSLILESASTNQTSMYLCASSLGDGTPYFGPGTRLTVT.

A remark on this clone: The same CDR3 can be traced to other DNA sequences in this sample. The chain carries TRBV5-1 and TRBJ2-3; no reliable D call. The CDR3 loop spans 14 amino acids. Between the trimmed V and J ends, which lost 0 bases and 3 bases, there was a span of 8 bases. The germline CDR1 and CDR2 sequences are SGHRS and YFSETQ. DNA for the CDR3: TGCGCCAGCAGCTTGGGGAGAGATACAGATACGCAGTATTTT. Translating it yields CASSLGRDTDTQYF.

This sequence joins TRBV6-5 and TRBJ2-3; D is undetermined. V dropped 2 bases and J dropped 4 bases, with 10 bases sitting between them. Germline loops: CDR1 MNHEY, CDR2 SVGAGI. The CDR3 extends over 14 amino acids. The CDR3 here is CASSYDRWADTQYF. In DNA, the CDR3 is TGTGCCAGCAGTTACGATCGGTGGGCAGATACGCAGTATTTT.

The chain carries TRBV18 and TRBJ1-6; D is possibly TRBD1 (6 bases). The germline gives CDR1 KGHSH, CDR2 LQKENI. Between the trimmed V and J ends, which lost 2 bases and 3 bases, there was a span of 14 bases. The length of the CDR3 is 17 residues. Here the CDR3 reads CASSPLILRGYNSPLHF. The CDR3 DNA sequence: TGTGCCAGCTCACCATTAATTCTCAGGGGCTATAATTCACCCCTCCACTTT.

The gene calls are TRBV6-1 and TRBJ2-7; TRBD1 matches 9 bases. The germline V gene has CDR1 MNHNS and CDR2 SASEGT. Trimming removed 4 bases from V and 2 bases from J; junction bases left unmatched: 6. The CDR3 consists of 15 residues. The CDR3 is CASSGDRGRAYEQYF. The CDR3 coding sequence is TGTGCCAGCAGTGGAGACAGGGGGAGGGCCTACGAGCAGTACTTC.

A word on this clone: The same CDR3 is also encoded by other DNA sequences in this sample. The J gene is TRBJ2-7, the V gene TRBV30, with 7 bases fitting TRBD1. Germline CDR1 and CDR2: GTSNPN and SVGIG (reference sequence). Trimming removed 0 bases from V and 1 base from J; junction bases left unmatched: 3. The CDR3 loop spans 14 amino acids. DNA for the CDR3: TGTGCCTGGAGTGTATGGGACAGATCCTACGAGCAGTACTTC. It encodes CAWSVWDRSYEQYF.

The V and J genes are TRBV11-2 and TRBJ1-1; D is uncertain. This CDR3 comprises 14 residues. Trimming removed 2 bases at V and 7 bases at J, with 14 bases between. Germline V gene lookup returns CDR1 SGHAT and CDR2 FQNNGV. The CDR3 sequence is CASSLLWAQSEAFF. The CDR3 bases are TGTGCCAGCAGCTTACTATGGGCGCAAAGTGAAGCTTTCTTT.

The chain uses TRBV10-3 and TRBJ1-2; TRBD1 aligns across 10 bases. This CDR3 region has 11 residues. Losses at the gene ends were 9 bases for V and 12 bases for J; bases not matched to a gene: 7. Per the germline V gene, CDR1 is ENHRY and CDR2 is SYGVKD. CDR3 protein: CAIGTGVADTF. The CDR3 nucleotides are TGTGCCATAGGGACAGGGGTGGCTGACACCTTC.

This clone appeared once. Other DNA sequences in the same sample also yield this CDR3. CDR3 sequence (DNA): TGTGCCAGCAGCGTAGACGGAACCTATAATTCACCCCTCCACTTT. This translates into CASSVDGTYNSPLHF. The rearrangement joins TRBV9 to TRBJ1-6; D is undetermined. The V end lost 0 bases, the J end lost 2 bases, and 6 bases lay between the germline ends. CDR3 length: 15 amino acids. Germline V gene data show CDR1 as SGDLS and CDR2 as YYNGEE. The full variable domain, its missing parts supplied by reference TRBV9 and TRBJ1-6, is DSGVTQTPKHLITATGQRVTLRCSPRSGDLSVYWYQQSLDQGLQFLIQYYNGEERAKGNILERFSAQQFPDLHSELNLSSLELGDSALYFCASSVDGTYNSPLHFGNGTRLTVT.

The CDR3 loop reads CASSSPGTSGPLGTNEQFF. For the CDR3, the DNA is TGCGCCAGCAGCTCCCCCGGGACTAGCGGGCCCTTGGGAACAAATGAGCAGTTCTTC. The chain joins TRBV5-1 to TRBJ2-1, with 12 bases identical to TRBD2. Germline CDR1 and CDR2: SGHRS and YFSETQ. The CDR3 contains 19 residues. After removal of 3 bases from V and 7 bases from J, the junction contained 17 bases not matched to a gene.

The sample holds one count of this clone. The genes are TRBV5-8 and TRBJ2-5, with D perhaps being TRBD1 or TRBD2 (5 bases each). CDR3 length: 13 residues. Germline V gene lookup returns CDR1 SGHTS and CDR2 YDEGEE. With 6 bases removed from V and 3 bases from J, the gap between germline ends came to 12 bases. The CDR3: CASTWDQKETQYF. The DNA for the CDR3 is TGTGCCAGCACCTGGGACCAAAAAGAGACCCAGTACTTC. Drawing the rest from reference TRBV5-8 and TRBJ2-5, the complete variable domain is EAGVTQSPTHLIKTRGQQATLRCSPISGHTSVYWYQQALGLGLQFLLWYDEGEERNRGNFPPRFSGRQFPNYSSELNVNALELEDSALYLCASTWDQKETQYFGPGTRLLVL.

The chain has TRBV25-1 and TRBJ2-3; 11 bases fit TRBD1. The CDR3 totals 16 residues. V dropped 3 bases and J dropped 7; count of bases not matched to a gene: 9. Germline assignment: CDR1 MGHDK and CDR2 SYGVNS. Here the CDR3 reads CASSDPGTGGFHTQYF. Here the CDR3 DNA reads TGTGCCAGCAGTGACCCCGGGACAGGGGGTTTTCATACGCAGTATTTT.